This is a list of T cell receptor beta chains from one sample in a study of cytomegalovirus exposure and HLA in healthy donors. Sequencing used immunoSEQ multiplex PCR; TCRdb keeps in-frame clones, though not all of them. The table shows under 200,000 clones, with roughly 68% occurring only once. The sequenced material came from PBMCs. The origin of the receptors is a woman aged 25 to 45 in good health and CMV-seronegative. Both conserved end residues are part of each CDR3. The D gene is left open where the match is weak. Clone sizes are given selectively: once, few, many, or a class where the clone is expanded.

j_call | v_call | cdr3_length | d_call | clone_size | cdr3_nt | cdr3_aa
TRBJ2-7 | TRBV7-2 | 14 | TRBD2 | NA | TGTGCCAGCAGCAGGACTAGCGGGAGCCACGAGCAGTACTTC | CASSRTSGSHEQYF
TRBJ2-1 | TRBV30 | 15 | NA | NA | TGTGCCTGGAGTCCTCATTATAGCTCCTACAATGAGCAGTTCTTC | CAWSPHYSSYNEQFF
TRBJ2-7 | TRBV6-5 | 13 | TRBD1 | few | TGTGCCAGCAGTTACGGGACAGGGTTCGAGCAGTACTTC | CASSYGTGFEQYF
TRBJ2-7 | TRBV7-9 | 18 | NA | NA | TGTTCCAGCAGCTTGCCCGGGACTCTAGCTCTGGAAGGATACGAGCAGTACTTC | CSSSLPGTLALEGYEQYF
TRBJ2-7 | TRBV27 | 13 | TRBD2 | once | TGTGCCAGCAAGCCCACTAGCGGCTACGAGCAGTACTTC | CASKPTSGYEQYF
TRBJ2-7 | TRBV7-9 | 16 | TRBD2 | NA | TGTGCCAGCAGCCCTAGGACTAGCGGACATTCCTACGAGCAGTACTTC | CASSPRTSGHSYEQYF
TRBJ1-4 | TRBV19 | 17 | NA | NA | TGTGCCAGTAGTCGACGGGCCTGGGGAGGCACTAATGAAAAACTGTTTTTT | CASSRRAWGGTNEKLFF
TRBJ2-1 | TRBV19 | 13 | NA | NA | TGTGCCAGTGGACAGTACTCCTACAATGAGCAGTTCTTC | CASGQYSYNEQFF
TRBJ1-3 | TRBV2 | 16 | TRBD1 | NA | TGTGCCAGCAGATCCACCCGGGACAGAGGGTCGGACACCATATATTTT | CASRSTRDRGSDTIYF
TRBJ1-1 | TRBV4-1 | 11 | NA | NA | TGCGCCAGCAGCCACTACACTGAAGCTTTCTTT | CASSHYTEAFF
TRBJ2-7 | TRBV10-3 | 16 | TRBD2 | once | TGTGCCATCAGGACTAGCGGGGGGACTAACTCCTACGAGCAGTACTTC | CAIRTSGGTNSYEQYF
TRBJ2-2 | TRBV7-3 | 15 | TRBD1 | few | TGTGCCAGCAGCTTAGACAGGGCCAACACCGGGGAGCTGTTTTTT | CASSLDRANTGELFF
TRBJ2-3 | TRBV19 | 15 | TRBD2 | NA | TGTGCCAGTAGTATGACTAGCGGGGGGACAGATACGCAGTATTTT | CASSMTSGGTDTQYF
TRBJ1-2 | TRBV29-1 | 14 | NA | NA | TGCAGCGATGGGGGGGTAACAGGGTTTGATGGCTACACCTTC | CSDGGVTGFDGYTF